The T cell receptor beta chain under discussion was sequenced for a study of T cells in Graves' hyperthyroidism and ophthalmopathy. Study-wide results and caveats: Most thyroid clonotypes expanded above 0.001 appeared in blood too. The model anticipated ophthalmopathy a median about six months pre-onset.

Amplification yielded TCR beta CDR3 regions, with RNA transcripts as the source. With the HTBI primer set, the TCR CDR3 went through a first round of RT-PCR. TCRdb reanalysed the multiplex PCR reads using MiXCR and keeps one entry per CDR3 protein. The repertoire holds a few hundred thousand distinct CDR3 sequences, with 15% to 20% as singletons. Inclusion characteristics of ophthalmopathy patients comprised a Clinical Activity Score of at least 3, a NOSPECS grade of at least 4, and duration under 3 months. This clonotype was seen many times. Antigen specificity is unknown. Sequenced material: blood. The clonotype originates from a woman aged 30 to 39 with Graves' ophthalmopathy.

This chain's CDR3 is CASSPFSSQGETQYF. The CDR3 DNA reads as TGTGCCAGCTCACCGTTCTCTAGCCAAGGAGAGACCCAGTACTTC. The chain has TRBV18 and TRBJ2-5, with D maybe TRBD2 (5 bases). Germline CDR1 and CDR2: KGHSH and LQKENI. The CDR3 covers 15 residues. The ends were cut back, 3 bases at V and 4 bases at J, with 15 bases in the middle. Supplemented by reference TRBV18 and TRBJ2-5, the full variable domain reads NAGVMQNPRHLVRRRGQEARLRCSPMKGHSHVYWYRQLPEEGLKFMVYLQKENIIDESGMPKERFSAEFPKEGPSILRIQQVVRGDSAAYFCASSPFSSQGETQYFGPGTRLLVL.